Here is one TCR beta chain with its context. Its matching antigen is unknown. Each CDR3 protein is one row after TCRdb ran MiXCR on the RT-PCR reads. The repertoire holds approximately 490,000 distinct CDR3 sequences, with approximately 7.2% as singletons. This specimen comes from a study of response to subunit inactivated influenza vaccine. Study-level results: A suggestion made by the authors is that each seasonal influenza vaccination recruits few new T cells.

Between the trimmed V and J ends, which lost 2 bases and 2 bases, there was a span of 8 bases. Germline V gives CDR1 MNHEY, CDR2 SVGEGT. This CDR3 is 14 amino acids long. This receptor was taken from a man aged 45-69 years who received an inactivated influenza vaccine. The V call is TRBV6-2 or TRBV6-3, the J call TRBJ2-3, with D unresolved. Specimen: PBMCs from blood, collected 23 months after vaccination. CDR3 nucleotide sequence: TGTGCCAGCAGTTACAAGGCCCCCACAGATACGCAGTATTTT. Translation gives CASSYKAPTDTQYF.